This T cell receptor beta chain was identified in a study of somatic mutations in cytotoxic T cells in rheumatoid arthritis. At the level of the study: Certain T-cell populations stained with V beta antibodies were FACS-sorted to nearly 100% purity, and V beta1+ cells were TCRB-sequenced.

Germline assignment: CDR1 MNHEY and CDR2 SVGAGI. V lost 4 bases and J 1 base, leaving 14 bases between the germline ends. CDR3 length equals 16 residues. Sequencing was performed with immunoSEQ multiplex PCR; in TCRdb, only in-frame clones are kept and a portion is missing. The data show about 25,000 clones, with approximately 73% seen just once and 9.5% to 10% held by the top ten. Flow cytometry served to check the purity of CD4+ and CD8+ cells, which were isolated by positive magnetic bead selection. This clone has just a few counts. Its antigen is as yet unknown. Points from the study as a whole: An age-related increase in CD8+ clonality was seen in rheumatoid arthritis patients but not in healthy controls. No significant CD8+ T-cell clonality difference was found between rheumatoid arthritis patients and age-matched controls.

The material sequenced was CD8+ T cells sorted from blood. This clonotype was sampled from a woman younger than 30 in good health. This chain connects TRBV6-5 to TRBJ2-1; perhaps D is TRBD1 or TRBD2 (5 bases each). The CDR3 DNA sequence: TGTGCCAGCAGTTTAGGGACCCTCTGGTCCTACAATGAGCAGTTCTTC. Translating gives CASSLGTLWSYNEQFF.